Given below is one T cell receptor (beta chain) in context. No antigen is known for it. The data belong to a study of cytomegalovirus exposure and HLA in healthy donors. Study-wide results and limits: Most of the TCR beta V segments (in an earlier analysis) were productive either about 87% or about 30% of the time.

This CDR3 comprises 14 residues. Looked up from germline, CDR1 is LNHDA and CDR2 is SQIVND (reference sequence). V lost 9 bases and J lost 7; bases outside the gene matches: 6. The primer mix had 60 Vbeta and 13 Jbeta primers. Sequencing used immunoSEQ multiplex PCR; TCRdb keeps in-frame clones, though not all of them. The data contain approximately 150,000 clones, less than 85% of them seen just once; the ten biggest clones take up 1.5% to 2%. The receptor's source is a man aged 35 to 55 in good health and CMV-seronegative. The chain is built from TRBV19 and TRBJ2-2; 12 bases are a match to TRBD2. The sequenced sample consisted of PBMCs. The CDR3 bases are TGTGCCAGCCGGACTAGCGGGATTGGCGGGGAGCTGTTTTTT. This gives the protein CASRTSGIGGELFF.